One sample yielded the 10 T cell receptor beta chains listed below, sequenced in a study of blood T cell repertoires in COVID-19. Sequencing used immunoSEQ multiplex PCR; TCRdb keeps in-frame clones, though not all of them. The data show approximately 140,000 clones, roughly 80% seen once. The source material was peripheral blood. These receptors all stem from a middle-aged man with acute or convalescent COVID-19.

This chain uses TRBV30 with TRBJ1-2; 9 nucleotides agree with TRBD1. CDR1 and CDR2 from the germline V gene are GTSNPN and SVGIG (reference sequence). The CDR3 covers 11 residues. V gave up 5 bases and J gave up 7 bases; unmatched junction bases: 2. CDR3 sequence: CAWDRGAGYTF. The CDR3 DNA is TGTGCCTGGGACAGGGGGGCTGGCTACACCTTC.

The chain uses TRBV7-9 and TRBJ1-1; 11 bases are a match to TRBD1. After removal of 5 bases from V and 4 bases from J, the junction contained 6 bases not matched to a gene. The germline CDR1 and CDR2 sequences are SEHNR and FQNEAQ (reference sequence). This CDR3 has 15 residues. The CDR3 region is CASSLGQGAVTEAFF. The CDR3 bases are TGTGCCAGCAGCCTCGGACAGGGGGCGGTCACTGAAGCTTTCTTT.

This sequence joins TRBV5-4 and TRBJ1-1, with 8 bases lining up with TRBD1. This CDR3 is built from 14 residues. CDR1 and CDR2 (germline): SGHNT, YYREEE (reference sequence). V gave up 0 bases and J gave up 6 bases; unmatched junction bases: 4. The CDR3 DNA follows: TGTGCCAGCAGCTTGGACAGGGGGTTATCTGAAGCTTTCTTT. The encoded protein is CASSLDRGLSEAFF.

This clone has only a few counts. The chain combines TRBV19 with TRBJ2-3, with D tentatively TRBD2 (6 bases). In germline, CDR1 is LNHDA, CDR2 SQIVND (reference sequence). The CDR3 loop spans 14 amino acids. Trimming took off 9 bases at V and 3 bases at J, with 16 bases between the two ends. The CDR3, as DNA: TGTGCCAGAACTCGGGACTCCGGAACAGATACGCAGTATTTT. It codes for CARTRDSGTDTQYF.

This sequence joins TRBV7-2 and TRBJ1-2; D not resolved. Germline V gene data show CDR1 as SGHTA and CDR2 as FQGNSA. CDR3 length: 13 amino acids. V was trimmed by 4 bases and J by 3 bases, leaving 9 bases between them. CDR3 amino acids: CASSSGIHYGYTF. As DNA, the CDR3 is TGTGCCAGCAGCTCCGGGATTCACTATGGCTACACCTTC. Together with reference TRBV7-2 and TRBJ1-2, the CDR3 gives the full variable domain: GAGVSQSPSNKVTEKGKDVELRCDPISGHTALYWYRQSLGQGLEFLIYFQGNSAPDKSGLPSDRFSAERTGGSVSTLTIQRTQQEDSAVYLCASSSGIHYGYTFGSGTRLTVV.

The chain employs TRBV6-6 and TRBJ2-1; 13 bases align to TRBD2. The length of the CDR3 is 16 residues. Losses at the gene ends were 5 bases for V and 4 bases for J; bases not matched to a gene: 5. CDR1 is MNHNY, CDR2 SVGAGI, per germline (reference sequence). The CDR3: CASSRWTSGGYNEQFF. DNA for the CDR3: TGTGCCAGCAGTCGATGGACTAGCGGGGGTTACAATGAGCAGTTCTTC.

The rearrangement joins TRBV5-6 to TRBJ2-3; no reliable D call. This CDR3 spans 12 amino acids. The germline V and J ends were trimmed by 4 bases and 8 bases, with 11 bases remaining between them. Germline assignment: CDR1 SGHDT and CDR2 YYEEEE. CDR3 nucleotide sequence: TGTGCCAGCAGCCTAGGAGTTGGTACGCAGTATTTT. Translating gives CASSLGVGTQYF.

The rearrangement uses TRBV10-3 and TRBJ2-3, with 7 bases that match TRBD1. The ends lost 6 bases at V and 2 bases at J; junction bases unmatched: 8. Per the germline V gene, CDR1 is ENHRY and CDR2 is SYGVKD. The CDR3 runs to 15 residues. Here the CDR3 reads CAISPDRSNTDTQYF. The CDR3 DNA follows: TGTGCCATCAGCCCGGACAGGAGCAACACAGATACGCAGTATTTT.

The gene calls are TRBV19 and TRBJ1-2; tentatively, D is TRBD1 (6 bases). The germline CDR1 and CDR2 sequences are LNHDA and SQIVND (reference sequence). The CDR3 runs to 14 residues. V lost 6 bases and J 1 base, leaving 12 bases between the germline ends. CDR3 bases: TGTGCCAGTAGGGGCAGGGGAGTTAACTATGGCTACACCTTC. It specifies CASRGRGVNYGYTF.

The chain links TRBV5-1 to TRBJ2-1; a possible D gene is TRBD2 (5 bases). The CDR3 runs 12 residues. With 5 bases removed from V and 4 bases from J, the gap between germline ends came to 7 bases. The germline CDR1 and CDR2 sequences are SGHRS and YFSETQ. The chain's CDR3 is CASSPGYNEQFF. CDR3 nucleotide sequence: TGCGCCAGCAGTCCGGGATACAATGAGCAGTTCTTC. Filled out from reference TRBV5-1 and TRBJ2-1, the complete variable domain reads KAGVTQTPRYLIKTRGQQVTLSCSPISGHRSVSWYQQTPGQGLQFLFEYFSETQRNKGNFPGRFSGRQFSNSRSEMNVSTLELGDSALYLCASSPGYNEQFFGPGTRLTVL.